These T cell receptor beta chains were read from a single sample in a study of T cell repertoires in cytomegalovirus infection. Their specific antigens are unknown. Using its own MiXCR run on the reads, TCRdb lists one record per CDR3 protein. The sample has 200,000 or so distinct CDR3 sequences, approximately 38% seen once. The sample consisted of CD8+ T cells from cultured PBMCs, taken from culture after CMV antigen stimulation. The receptor set was obtained from a human donor in good health (CMV status not recorded). Some clones in this sample may be carry-over from other donors' samples. CDR3s include the opening cysteine and the closing phenylalanine or tryptophan. D genes are given only for firm matches. Clone size appears in some rows only: once, few, many, or a class for an expanded clone.

>many|TRBV12-5|NA|TRBJ1-5
TGTGCTAGTGGTTTGGACCTGGATGCTCAGGGAAAATATGTTCAGCCCCAGCATTTT
CASGLDLDAQGKYVQPQHF
>NA|TRBV2|NA|TRBJ2-7
TGTGCCAGCACCGGGACCCACCGGTCCTACGAGCAGTACTTC
CASTGTHRSYEQYF
>NA|TRBV24-1|TRBD2|TRBJ2-5
TGTGCCACCCCCCGGGGACTAGCGGGAGTGGGAGAGACCCAGTACTTC
CATPRGLAGVGETQYF
>few|TRBV29-1|NA|TRBJ2-3
TGCAGCGCTCCTTTCGGGAGCACAGATACGCAGTATTTT
CSAPFGSTDTQYF
>few|TRBV7-8|TRBD1|TRBJ1-2
TGTGCCACCATGACAGGGAGCCTCGGGGGCTACACCTTC
CATMTGSLGGYTF
>NA|TRBV11-2|NA|TRBJ1-5
TGTGCCAGCAGCCCGGGGGGGCATCAGCCCCAGCATTTT
CASSPGGHQPQHF
>once|TRBV6-5|TRBD2|TRBJ2-5
TGTGCCAGCAGTCCGACTAGCGGAGGGGAGACCCAGTACTTC
CASSPTSGGETQYF
>few|TRBV7-2|NA|TRBJ2-5
TGTGCCAGCAGCCCTTCCGGAGGGGGCCCCGGAGAGACCCAGTACTTC
CASSPSGGGPGETQYF
>NA|TRBV7-3|TRBD1|TRBJ2-1
TGTGCCAGCAGCTCCCAGACAGGGGGCGGCTACAATGAGCAGTTCTTC
CASSSQTGGGYNEQFF
>many|TRBV12-3/TRBV12-4|NA|TRBJ1-1
TGTGCCAGCAGTTTATTGCCGGGTCCCACTGAAGCTTTCTTT
CASSLLPGPTEAFF
>many|TRBV7-8|TRBD1|TRBJ1-2
TGTGCCAGCAGCCGAGGGGGCCTCTACTATGGCTACACCTTC
CASSRGGLYYGYTF
>NA|TRBV12-3/TRBV12-4|TRBD1|TRBJ2-2
TGTGCCAGCGACAGGGCGAACACCGGGGAGCTGTTTTTT
CASDRANTGELFF
>once|TRBV19|TRBD1|TRBJ1-5
TGTGCCAGTAGTATACCACCCGTGACAGGGGGAAGCAATCAGCCCCAGCATTTT
CASSIPPVTGGSNQPQHF
>many|TRBV6-1|TRBD2|TRBJ2-7
TGTGCCAGCAGTGTCGTGGCTAGCGGGGGCTACGAGCAGTACTTC
CASSVVASGGYEQYF
>few|TRBV12-3/TRBV12-4|NA|TRBJ2-7
TGTGCCAGCAGCACAGGGAACGAGCAGTACTTC
CASSTGNEQYF
>NA|TRBV9|TRBD2|TRBJ2-1
TGTGCCAGCAGCGTAGAAGGGGGGGGGGTCTGGACTAGCAACGCCAATGAGCAGTTCTTC
CASSVEGGGVWTSNANEQFF
>NA|TRBV28|TRBD2|TRBJ2-1
TGTGCCAGCAGTTCACTAGCGGGAGGGGATAATGAGCAGTTCTTC
CASSSLAGGDNEQFF
>NA|TRBV28|NA|TRBJ1-3
TGTGCCAGCAGCCGATATGAGGTTTACACCTCTGGAAACACCATATATTTT
CASSRYEVYTSGNTIYF